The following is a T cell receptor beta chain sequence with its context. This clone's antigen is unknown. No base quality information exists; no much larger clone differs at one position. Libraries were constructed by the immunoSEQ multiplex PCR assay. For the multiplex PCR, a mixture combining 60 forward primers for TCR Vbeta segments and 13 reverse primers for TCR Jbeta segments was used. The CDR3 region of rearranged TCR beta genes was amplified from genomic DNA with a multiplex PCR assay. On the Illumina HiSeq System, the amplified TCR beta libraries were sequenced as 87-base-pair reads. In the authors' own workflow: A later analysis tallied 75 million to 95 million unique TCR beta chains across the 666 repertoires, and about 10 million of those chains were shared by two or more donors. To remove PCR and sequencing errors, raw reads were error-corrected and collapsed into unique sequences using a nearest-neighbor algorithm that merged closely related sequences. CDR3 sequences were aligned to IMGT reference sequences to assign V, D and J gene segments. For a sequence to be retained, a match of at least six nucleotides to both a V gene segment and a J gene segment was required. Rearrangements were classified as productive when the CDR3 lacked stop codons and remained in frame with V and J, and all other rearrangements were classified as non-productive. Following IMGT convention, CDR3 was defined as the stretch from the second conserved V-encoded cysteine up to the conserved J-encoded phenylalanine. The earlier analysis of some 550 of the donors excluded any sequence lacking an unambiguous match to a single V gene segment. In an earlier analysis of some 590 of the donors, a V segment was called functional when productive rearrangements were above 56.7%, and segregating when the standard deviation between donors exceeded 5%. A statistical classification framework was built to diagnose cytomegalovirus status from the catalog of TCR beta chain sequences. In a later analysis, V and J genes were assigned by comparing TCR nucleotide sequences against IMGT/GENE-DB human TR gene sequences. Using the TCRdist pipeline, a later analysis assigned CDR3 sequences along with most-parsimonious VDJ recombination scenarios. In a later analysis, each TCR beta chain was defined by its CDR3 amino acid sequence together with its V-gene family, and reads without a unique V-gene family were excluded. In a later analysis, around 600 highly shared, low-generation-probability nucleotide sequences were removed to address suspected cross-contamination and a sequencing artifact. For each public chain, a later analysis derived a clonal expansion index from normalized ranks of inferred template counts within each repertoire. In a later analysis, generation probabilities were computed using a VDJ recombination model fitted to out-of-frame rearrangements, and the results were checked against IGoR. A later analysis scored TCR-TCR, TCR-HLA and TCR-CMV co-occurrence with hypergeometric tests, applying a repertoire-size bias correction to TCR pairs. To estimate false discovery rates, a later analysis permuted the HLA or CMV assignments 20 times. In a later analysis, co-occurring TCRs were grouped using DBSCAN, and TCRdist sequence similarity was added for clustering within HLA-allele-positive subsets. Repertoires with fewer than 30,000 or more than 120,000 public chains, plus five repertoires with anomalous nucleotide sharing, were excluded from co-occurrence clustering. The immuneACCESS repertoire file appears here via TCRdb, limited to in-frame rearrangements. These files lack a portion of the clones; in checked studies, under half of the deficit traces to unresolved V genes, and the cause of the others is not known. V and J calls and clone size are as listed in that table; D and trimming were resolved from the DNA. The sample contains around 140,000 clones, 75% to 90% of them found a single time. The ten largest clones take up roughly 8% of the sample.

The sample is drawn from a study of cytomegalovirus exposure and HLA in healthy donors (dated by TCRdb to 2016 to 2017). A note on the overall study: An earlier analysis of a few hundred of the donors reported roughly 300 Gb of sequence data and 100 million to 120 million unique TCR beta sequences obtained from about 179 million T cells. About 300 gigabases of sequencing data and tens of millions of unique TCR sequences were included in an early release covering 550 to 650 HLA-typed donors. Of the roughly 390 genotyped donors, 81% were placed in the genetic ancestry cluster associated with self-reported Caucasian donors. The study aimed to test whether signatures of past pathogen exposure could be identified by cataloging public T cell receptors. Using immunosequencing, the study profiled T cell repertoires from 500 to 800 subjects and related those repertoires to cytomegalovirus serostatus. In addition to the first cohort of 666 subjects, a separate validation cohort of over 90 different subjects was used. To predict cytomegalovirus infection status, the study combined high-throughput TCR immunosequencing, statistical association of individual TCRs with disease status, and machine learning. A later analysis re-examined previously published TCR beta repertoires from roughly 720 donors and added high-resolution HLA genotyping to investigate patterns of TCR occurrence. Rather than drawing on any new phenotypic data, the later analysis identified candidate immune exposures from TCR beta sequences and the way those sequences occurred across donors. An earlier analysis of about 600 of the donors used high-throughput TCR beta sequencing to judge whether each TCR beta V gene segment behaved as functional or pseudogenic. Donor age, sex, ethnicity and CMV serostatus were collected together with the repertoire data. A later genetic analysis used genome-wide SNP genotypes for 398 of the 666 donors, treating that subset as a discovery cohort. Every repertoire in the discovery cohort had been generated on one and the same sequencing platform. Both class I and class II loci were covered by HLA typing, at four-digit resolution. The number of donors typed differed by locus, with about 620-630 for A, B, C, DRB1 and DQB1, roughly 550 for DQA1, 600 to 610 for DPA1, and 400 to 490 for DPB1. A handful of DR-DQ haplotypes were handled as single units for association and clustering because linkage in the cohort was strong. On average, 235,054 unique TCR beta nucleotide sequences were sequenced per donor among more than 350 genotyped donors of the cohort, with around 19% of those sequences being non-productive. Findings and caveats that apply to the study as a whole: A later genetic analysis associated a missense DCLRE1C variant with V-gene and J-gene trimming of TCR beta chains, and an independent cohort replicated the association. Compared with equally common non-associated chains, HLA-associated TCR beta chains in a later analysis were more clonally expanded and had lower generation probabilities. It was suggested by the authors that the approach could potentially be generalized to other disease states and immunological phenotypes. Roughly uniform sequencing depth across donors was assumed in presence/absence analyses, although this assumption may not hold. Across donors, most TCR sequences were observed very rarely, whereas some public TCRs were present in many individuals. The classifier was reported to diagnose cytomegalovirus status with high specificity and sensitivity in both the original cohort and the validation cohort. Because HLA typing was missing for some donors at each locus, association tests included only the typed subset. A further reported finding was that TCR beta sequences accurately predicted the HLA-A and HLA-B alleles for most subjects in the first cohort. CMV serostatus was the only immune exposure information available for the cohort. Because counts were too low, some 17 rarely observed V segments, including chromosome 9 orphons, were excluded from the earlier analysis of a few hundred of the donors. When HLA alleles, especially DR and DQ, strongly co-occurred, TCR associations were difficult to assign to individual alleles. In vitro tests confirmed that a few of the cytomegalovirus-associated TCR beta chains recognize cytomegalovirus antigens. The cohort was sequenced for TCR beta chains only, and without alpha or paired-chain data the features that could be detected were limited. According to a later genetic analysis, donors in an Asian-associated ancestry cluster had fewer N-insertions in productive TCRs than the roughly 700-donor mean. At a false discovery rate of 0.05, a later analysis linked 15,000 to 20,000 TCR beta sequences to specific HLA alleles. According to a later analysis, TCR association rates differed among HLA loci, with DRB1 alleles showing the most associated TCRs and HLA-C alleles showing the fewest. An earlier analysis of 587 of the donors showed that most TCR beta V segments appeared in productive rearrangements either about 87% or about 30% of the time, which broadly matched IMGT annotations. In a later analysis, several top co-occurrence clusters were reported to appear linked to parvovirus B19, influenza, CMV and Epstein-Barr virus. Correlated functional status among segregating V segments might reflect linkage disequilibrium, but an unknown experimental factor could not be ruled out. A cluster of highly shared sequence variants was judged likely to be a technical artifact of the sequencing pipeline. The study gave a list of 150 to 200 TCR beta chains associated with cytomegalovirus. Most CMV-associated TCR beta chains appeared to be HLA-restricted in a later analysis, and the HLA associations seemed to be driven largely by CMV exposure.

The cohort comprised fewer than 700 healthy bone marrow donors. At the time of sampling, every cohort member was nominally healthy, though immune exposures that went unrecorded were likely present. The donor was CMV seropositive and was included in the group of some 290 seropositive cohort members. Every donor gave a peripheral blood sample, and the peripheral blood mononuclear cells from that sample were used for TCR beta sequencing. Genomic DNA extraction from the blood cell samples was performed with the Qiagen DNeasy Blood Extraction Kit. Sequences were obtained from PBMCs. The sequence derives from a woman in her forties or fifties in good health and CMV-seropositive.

CDR3 region: CASSEVGAGELFF. At the DNA level, the sequence is TGTGCCAGCAGTGAGGTTGGAGCCGGGGAGCTGTTTTTT. This chain is built from TRBV2 and TRBJ2-2; the D gene remains uncertain. Relative to germline, V is 3 bases shorter and J is 6 bases shorter, with 8 bases between their ends. The CDR3 holds 13 amino acids from the cysteine to the phenylalanine. Of all the DNA, just the CDR3 is kept, 39 bases in frame from base 1. CDR1 and CDR2 (SNHLY, FYNNEI) derive from the germline V gene.